This TCR beta chain emerged from a study of cytomegalovirus exposure and HLA in healthy donors. The germline V gene has CDR1 SGHDT and CDR2 YYEEEE. Deletions cut 0 bases from V and 7 bases from J, with 10 bases between. The CDR3 runs 13 residues. This table comes from immunoSEQ multiplex PCR, and its TCRdb copy is limited to in-frame clones, with some not included. Found here are about 120,000 clones, 80% to 90% of them singletons; the top ten hold roughly 4.4%. As regards this clone: What it binds is not known.

Points from the study as a whole: Researchers counted 150 to 200 TCR beta chains as cytomegalovirus-associated. CMV antigen specificity of a few CMV-associated chains was confirmed in vitro. TCR clusters originating in the first cohort tended to co-occur in the approximately 120 validation repertoires, according to a later analysis. Most TCR sequences were seen very rarely across donors, but some public TCRs occurred in many.

The source material was PBMCs. The sequence came from a man aged 18 to 35 in good health and CMV-seropositive. V is TRBV5-6 and J is TRBJ1-2; possibly TRBD1 for D (5 bases). The CDR3: CASSLGRAGGYTF. The DNA of the CDR3 is TGTGCCAGCAGCTTGGGCAGGGCCGGTGGCTACACCTTC.